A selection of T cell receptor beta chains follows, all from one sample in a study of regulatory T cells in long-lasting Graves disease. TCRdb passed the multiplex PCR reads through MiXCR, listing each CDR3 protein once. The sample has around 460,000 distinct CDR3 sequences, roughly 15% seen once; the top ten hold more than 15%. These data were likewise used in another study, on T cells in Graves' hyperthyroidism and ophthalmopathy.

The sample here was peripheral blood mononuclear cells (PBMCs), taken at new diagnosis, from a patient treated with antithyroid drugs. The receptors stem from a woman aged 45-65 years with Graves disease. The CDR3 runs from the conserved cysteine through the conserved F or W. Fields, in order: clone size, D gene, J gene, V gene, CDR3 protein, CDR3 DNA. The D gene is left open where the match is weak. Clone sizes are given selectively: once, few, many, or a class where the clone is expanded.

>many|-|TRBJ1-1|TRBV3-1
CASSQDGENTEAFF
TGTGCCAGCAGCCAAGATGGAGAAAACACTGAAGCTTTCTTT
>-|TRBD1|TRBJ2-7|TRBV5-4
CASSDGPGQPKRSSYEQYF
TGTGCCAGCAGCGACGGACCGGGACAGCCAAAAAGAAGCTCCTACGAGCAGTACTTC
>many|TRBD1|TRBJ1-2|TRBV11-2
CASSLIQGARVNGYTF
TGTGCCAGCAGCTTGATACAGGGGGCGAGGGTCAATGGCTACACCTTC
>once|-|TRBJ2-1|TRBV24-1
CATSDRQTGAYEQFF
TGTGCCACCAGTGATCGACAGACAGGCGCCTATGAGCAGTTCTTC
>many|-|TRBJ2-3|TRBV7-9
CASSTNSGELTDTQYF
TGTGCCAGCAGCACTAACTCGGGGGAACTCACAGATACGCAGTATTTT
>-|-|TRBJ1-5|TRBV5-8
CASSNRDRGNQPQHF
TGTGCCAGCAGCAACCGGGACCGAGGGAATCAGCCCCAGCATTTT
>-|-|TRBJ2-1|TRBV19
CASSIGQNEQFF
TGTGCCAGTAGTATCGGACAGAATGAGCAGTTCTTC
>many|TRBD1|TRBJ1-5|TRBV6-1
CASSTDRGGNQPQHF
TGTGCCAGCAGCACCGACAGGGGCGGCAATCAGCCCCAGCATTTT
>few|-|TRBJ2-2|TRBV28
CASQLENTGELFF
TGTGCCAGCCAACTAGAGAACACCGGGGAGCTGTTTTTT
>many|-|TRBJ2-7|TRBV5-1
CASSRRDGLSGIEQYF
TGCGCCAGCAGCCGACGAGACGGACTCTCCGGAATAGAGCAGTACTTC
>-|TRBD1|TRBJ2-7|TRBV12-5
CASGLDRGYEQYF
TGTGCTAGTGGTCTCGACAGGGGATACGAGCAGTACTTC
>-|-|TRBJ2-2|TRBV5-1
CASSLIASPPGELFF
TGCGCCAGCAGCTTGATTGCCAGCCCACCCGGGGAGCTGTTTTTT
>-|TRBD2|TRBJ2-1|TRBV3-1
CASGLAGVTYNEQFF
TGTGCCAGCGGTCTAGCGGGCGTTACCTACAATGAGCAGTTCTTC
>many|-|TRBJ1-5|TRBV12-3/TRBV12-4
CASSPGQTNQPQHF
TGTGCCAGCAGCCCCGGACAGACCAATCAGCCCCAGCATTTT
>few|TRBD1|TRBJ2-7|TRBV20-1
CSAPGTGGFKDEQYF
TGCAGTGCTCCCGGGACAGGGGGATTTAAGGACGAGCAGTACTTC
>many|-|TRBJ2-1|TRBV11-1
CASSSGSEQFF
TGTGCCAGCAGCTCGGGGAGTGAGCAGTTCTTC
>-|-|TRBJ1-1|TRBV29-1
CSVDGGYTEAFF
TGCAGCGTTGACGGAGGATACACTGAAGCTTTCTTT
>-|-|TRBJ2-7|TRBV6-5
CASSYRKGAYEQYF
TGTGCCAGCAGTTACAGAAAGGGGGCCTACGAGCAGTACTTC
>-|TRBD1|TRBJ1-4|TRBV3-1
CASSLPGQVEKLFF
TGTGCCAGCAGCCTTCCGGGACAGGTAGAAAAACTGTTTTTT
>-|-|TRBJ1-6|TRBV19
CASSIGQRQNWNSPLHF
TGTGCCAGTAGTATTGGCCAGAGGCAGAATTGGAATTCACCCCTCCACTTT
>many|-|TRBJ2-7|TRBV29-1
CSVVEDYSYEQYF
TGCAGCGTTGTGGAGGACTACTCCTACGAGCAGTACTTC
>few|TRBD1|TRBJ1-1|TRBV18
CASSPGDSEASF
TGTGCCAGCTCACCTGGGGACAGTGAAGCTTCCTTT
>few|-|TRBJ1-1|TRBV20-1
CSARDPRGAGQNTEAFF
TGCAGTGCTAGAGATCCACGGGGGGCCGGGCAAAACACTGAAGCTTTCTTT